This TCR beta chain was identified in a study of prognosis after radiotherapy for stage I lung cancer. Study details: Patients with newly diagnosed primary stage I lung tumors numbered more than eleven, with a few others having oligometastatic NSCLC after surgical resection of the primary tumor. Concurrently with stereotactic body radiotherapy, no other therapy was received by any patient. Points from the study as a whole: Reportedly, TRBV and TRBJ gene usage varied with metastasis presence. It is unknown whether the expanded TCR clones recognize the tumor.

With 4 bases removed from V and 5 bases from J, the gap between germline ends came to 14 bases. CDR1 and CDR2 (germline): MNHEY, SVGEGT. The CDR3 loop spans 14 amino acids. From genomic DNA, TCR beta CDR3 was amplified by two-round multiplex PCR. Round one of PCR was performed, and it used primers specific to each TRBV and TRBJ gene. From the multiplex PCR reads, TCRdb called clonotypes with MiXCR, one entry per CDR3 protein. The table includes approximately 22,000 distinct CDR3 sequences, more than 40% detected once. As regards this clonotype: Its antigen is undetermined. A far larger clone differs by one base, so this is likely a read error.

The sample consisted of PBMCs, taken before or after stereotactic body radiation therapy (not recorded which). The chain is built from TRBV6-2 or TRBV6-3 and TRBJ1-1, with D hard to call. This receptor was taken from a donor at least 50 years old with non-small cell lung cancer. The CDR3 sequence is CASSSHVQTTEAFF. The CDR3 DNA is TGTGCCAGCAGTTCACACGTACAGACAACTGAAGCTTTCTTT.